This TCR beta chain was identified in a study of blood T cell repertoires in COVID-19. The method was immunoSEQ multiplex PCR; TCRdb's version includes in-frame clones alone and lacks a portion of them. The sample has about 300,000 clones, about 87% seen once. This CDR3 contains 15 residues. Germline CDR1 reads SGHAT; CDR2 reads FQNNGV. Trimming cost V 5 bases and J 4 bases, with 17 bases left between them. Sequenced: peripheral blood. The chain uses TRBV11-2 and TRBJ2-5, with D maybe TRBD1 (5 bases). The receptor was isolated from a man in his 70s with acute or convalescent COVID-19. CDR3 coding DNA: TGTGCCAGCAGCCCGCTAACGCAGGGTGCAGAGACCCAGTACTTC. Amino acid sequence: CASSPLTQGAETQYF.